The clone carrying this T cell receptor beta chain appeared a few times. What it binds is not known. TCRdb re-analysed the reads in MiXCR, keeping a single row per CDR3 protein. The sample records approximately 910,000 distinct CDR3 sequences, roughly 30% being singletons. The data stem from a study of T cell repertoires in cytomegalovirus infection. Study overall: Recently identified HLA-C-restricted CMV epitopes and well-studied HLA-B-restricted CMV epitopes were used by the study. Signatures in public TCR beta sequences pointed to both CMV infection and matching HLA type. Study outcomes and limitations: Cumulative public TCR beta family frequency identified carriers of CMV plus the relevant HLA. The study found HLA-C-restricted CMV-specific TCR beta clonotypes dominating the ex vivo response.

The clonotype originates from a human donor in good health (CMV status not recorded). Some clones in this sample may be carry-over from other donors' samples. Specimen: cultured CD8+ T cells from PBMCs, collected from culture after CMV antigen stimulation.

The CDR3, as DNA: TGTGCCAGCAGTGAAAAGGCAGCATCGTACCAAGAGACCCAGTACTTC. This translates into CASSEKAASYQETQYF. The chain links TRBV6-1 to TRBJ2-5, with no clear D. This CDR3 has 16 amino acids. V was clipped by 2 bases and J by 0 bases, with 13 bases between them. Germline CDR1 reads MNHNS; CDR2 reads SASEGT.